This TCR beta chain emerged from a study of vaccination effects on CD4 cells after COVID-19. About this clone: Its antigen is not known.

General study results and limits: In the study, convalescent patients were few, and early post-infection timepoints were absent. Just 1 of 255 vaccine-induced clones in healthy recipients was cross-reactive.

Prior to sequencing, the ViraFEST assay stimulated PBMC with viral peptide pools, which expanded the antigen-specific CD4+ T cells. The culture ran for 9 to 11 days, and then CD4+ T cells were isolated. Vaccinees lacked prior SARS-CoV-2 infection and tested negative for nucleocapsid antibodies. Generated by immunoSEQ multiplex PCR, the TCRdb table keeps only in-frame clones and is missing some. Counted here are 27,000 or so clones, 73% occurring once; the ten biggest clones make up over 20%. The CDR3 runs to 12 residues. Germline assignment: CDR1 SGDLS and CDR2 YYNGEE. Trimming left V 6 bases short and J 5 bases short, with 11 bases between.

This receptor was obtained from a human donor who received a COVID-19 vaccine. Sequenced here: CD4+ T cells from PBMCs cultured with HCoV-NL63 spike peptides, sampled before COVID-19 vaccination. The chain joins TRBV9 to TRBJ1-2; D is perhaps TRBD1 (5 bases). CDR3 loop: CASNGGEYGYTF. As DNA, the CDR3 is TGTGCCAGCAACGGGGGGGAGTATGGCTACACCTTC. The full variable domain, in which reference TRBV9 and TRBJ1-2 provide the parts outside the CDR3, is DSGVTQTPKHLITATGQRVTLRCSPRSGDLSVYWYQQSLDQGLQFLIQYYNGEERAKGNILERFSAQQFPDLHSELNLSSLELGDSALYFCASNGGEYGYTFGSGTRLTVV.